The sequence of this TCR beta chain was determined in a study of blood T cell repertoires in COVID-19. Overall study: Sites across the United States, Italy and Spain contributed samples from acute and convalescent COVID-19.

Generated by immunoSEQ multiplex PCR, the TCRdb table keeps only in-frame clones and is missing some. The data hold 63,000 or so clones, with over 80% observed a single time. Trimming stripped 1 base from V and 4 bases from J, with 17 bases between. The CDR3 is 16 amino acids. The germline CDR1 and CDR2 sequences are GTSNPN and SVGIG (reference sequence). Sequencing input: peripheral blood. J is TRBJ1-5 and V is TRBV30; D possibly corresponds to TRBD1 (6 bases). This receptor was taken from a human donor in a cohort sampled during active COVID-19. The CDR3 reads CAWSAGRRGDNQPQHF. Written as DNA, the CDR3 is TGTGCCTGGAGTGCGGGGCGCAGGGGCGATAATCAGCCCCAGCATTTT.